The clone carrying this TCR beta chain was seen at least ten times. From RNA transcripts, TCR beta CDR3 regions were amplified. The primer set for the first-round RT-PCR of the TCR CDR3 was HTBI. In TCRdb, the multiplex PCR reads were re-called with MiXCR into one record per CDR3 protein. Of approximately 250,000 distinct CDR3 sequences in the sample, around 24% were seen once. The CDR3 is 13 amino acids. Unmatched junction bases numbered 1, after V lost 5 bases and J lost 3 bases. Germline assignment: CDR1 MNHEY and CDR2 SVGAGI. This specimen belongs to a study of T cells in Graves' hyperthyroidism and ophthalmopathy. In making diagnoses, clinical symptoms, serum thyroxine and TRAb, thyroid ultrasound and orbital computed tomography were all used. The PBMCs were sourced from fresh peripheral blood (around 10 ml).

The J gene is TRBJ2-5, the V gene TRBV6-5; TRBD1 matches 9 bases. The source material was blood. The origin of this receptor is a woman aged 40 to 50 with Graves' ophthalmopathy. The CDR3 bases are TGTGCCAGCAGTCGGACAGGGGAAGAGACCCAGTACTTC. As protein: CASSRTGEETQYF.